A single sample is the source of the 30 T cell receptor beta chains below, sequenced in a study of blood T cell repertoires in COVID-19. The protocol was immunoSEQ multiplex PCR, while the TCRdb copy is restricted to in-frame clones and leaves out a portion. This sample yields about 220,000 clones, of which around 82% are seen a single time; 9.5% to 15% belongs to the top ten. Sequencing was performed on peripheral blood. The origin of the receptors is a human donor in a cohort sampled during active COVID-19.

DNA for the CDR3: TGCGCCAGCGGAGACCCTAACACAGATACGCAGTATTTT. This encodes CASGDPNTDTQYF. The chain has TRBV5-1 and TRBJ2-3; D gene ambiguous. The CDR3 contains 13 residues. CDR1 and CDR2 (germline): SGHRS, YFSETQ. The V and J ends lost 7 bases and 2 bases respectively, with 11 bases between them.

This chain uses TRBV4-1 with TRBJ1-1; 7 bases line up with TRBD1. J gave up 1 base and V 4 bases, and 9 bases lay outside the gene matches. The CDR3 sequence is 16 residues long. Germline V lookup: CDR1 MGHRA, CDR2 YSYEKL. The CDR3 bases are TGCGCCAGCAGCCTGAGGGGACAGAATCCGAACACTGAAGCTTTCTTT. Translated, it gives CASSLRGQNPNTEAFF.

This chain links TRBV7-2 with TRBJ1-3; no firm D call. V lost 1 base, J lost 0 bases, and 10 bases lay in between. CDR1 SGHTA and CDR2 FQGNSA come from the germline V gene. The CDR3 is made up of 16 amino acids. The CDR3 DNA follows: TGTGCCAGCAGCTTAGATTCAGCGAGCTCTGGAAACACCATATATTTT. The encoded protein is CASSLDSASSGNTIYF.

The chain uses TRBV15 and TRBJ1-6; tentative D call: TRBD1 (5 bases). This CDR3 is 17 amino acids long. V lost 5 bases, J lost 8 bases, and 22 bases lay in between. CDR1 is LNHNV and CDR2 is YYDKDF in the germline V gene (reference sequence). The CDR3 here is CATSGGDGGTPYSPLHF. CDR3 nucleotide sequence: TGTGCCACCAGCGGGGGGGACGGGGGGACGCCATATTCACCCCTCCACTTT.

The chain carries TRBV13 and TRBJ2-5; maybe TRBD2 (7 bases). V was cut by 5 bases and J by 3 bases, with 19 bases left in between. The V gene's germline CDR1 is PRHDT and CDR2 FYEKMQ (reference sequence). The length of the CDR3 is 16 residues. CDR3 residues: CASSLSGTRLEETQYF. For the CDR3, the DNA is TGTGCCAGCAGCCTGAGCGGGACAAGGCTAGAAGAGACCCAGTACTTC. The entire variable domain, with the rest obtained from reference TRBV13 and TRBJ2-5, is as follows: AAGVIQSPRHLIKEKRETATLKCYPIPRHDTVYWYQQGPGQDPQFLISFYEKMQSDKGSIPDRFSAQQFSDYHSELNMSSLELGDSALYFCASSLSGTRLEETQYFGPGTRLLVL.

The chain couples TRBV5-6 to TRBJ1-2; 7 bases line up with TRBD1. The CDR3 loop spans 14 amino acids. V was pared by 4 bases and J by 6 bases, with 9 bases of the junction left unmatched. CDR1 is SGHDT and CDR2 is YYEEEE in the germline V gene. This CDR3 is CASSDPGTVDGYTF. CDR3 sequence (DNA): TGTGCCAGCAGCGACCCCGGGACAGTCGATGGCTACACCTTC.

This sequence joins TRBV18 and TRBJ1-2, with 9 bases lining up with TRBD1. V lost 5 bases and J lost 7; bases outside the gene matches: 8. From germline, CDR1 is KGHSH and CDR2 LQKENI. The CDR3 covers 14 residues. CDR3 residues: CASSSTGGDLGYTF. The CDR3 nucleotides read TGTGCCAGCTCATCAACAGGGGGCGATCTTGGCTACACCTTC.

This rearrangement joins TRBV28 to TRBJ2-2; the D gene is possibly TRBD2 (7 bases). Germline values: CDR1 MDHEN, CDR2 SYDVKM. This CDR3 comprises 15 residues. V lost 7 bases, J lost 4 bases, and 16 bases lay in between. CDR3 coding DNA: TGTGCCAGCACACGAACCGGGGGGCTCACCGGGGAGCTGTTTTTT. Translating it yields CASTRTGGLTGELFF.

In this sample, this clone turned up a few times. The chain is built from TRBV3-1 (or the pseudogene TRBV3-2) and TRBJ1-5, with TRBD1 matching over 8 bases. The CDR3 totals 14 residues. V shed 4 bases and J 4 bases; nucleotides not matched to a gene: 3. The germline CDR1 and CDR2 sequences are LGHDT and YNNKEL (reference sequence). The CDR3 DNA is TGTGCCAGCAGCCGACAGGGGAGAAATCAGCCCCAGCATTTT. It yields the protein CASSRQGRNQPQHF.

V gene TRBV5-6 combines with J gene TRBJ1-2, with 8 bases identical to TRBD1. The CDR3 is 15 residues long. J was trimmed by 9 bases and V by 5 bases; bases with no gene match: 15. In germline, CDR1 is SGHDT, CDR2 YYEEEE. CDR3 sequence (DNA): TGTGCCAGCAGGTTTGAAGGGACAGGCGGTCCTCGCTACACCTTC. Residues: CASRFEGTGGPRYTF.

The chain recombines TRBV19 with TRBJ2-1, with 9 bases lining up with TRBD2. This CDR3 is 15 amino acids long. Germline CDR1 is LNHDA and CDR2 is SQIVND (reference sequence). With V trimmed by 6 bases and J by 6 bases, 9 bases remained unmatched. Written as DNA, the CDR3 is TGTGCCAGTAGAGGCGGGAGGGCCTTTCTCAATGAGCAGTTCTTC. Its protein product is CASRGGRAFLNEQFF.

This clone was seen only once. V and J are TRBV4-3 and TRBJ2-2; 8 positions agree with TRBD1. This CDR3 has 16 residues. Germline CDR1 and CDR2: LGHNA and YSLEER. The ends lost 0 bases at V and 3 bases at J; junction bases unmatched: 3. CDR3 in amino acids: CASSQERTGHTGELFF. The DNA for the CDR3 is TGCGCCAGCAGCCAAGAACGGACAGGGCACACCGGGGAGCTGTTTTTT.

The V and J genes are TRBV28 and TRBJ1-5; unclear D gene. This CDR3 comprises 15 residues. Germline assignment: CDR1 MDHEN and CDR2 SYDVKM. Trimming cost V 5 bases and J 2 bases, with 13 bases left between them. CDR3 DNA sequence: TGTGCCAGCAGTATTCCGGGTTTAGGCAATCAGCCCCAGCATTTT. This translates into CASSIPGLGNQPQHF.

The chain is built from TRBV29-1 and TRBJ2-7; 7 bases fit TRBD2. Germline values: CDR1 SQVTM, CDR2 ANQGSEA. The CDR3 has 15 residues. Germline trimming cut 4 bases from V and 4 bases from J; bases unmatched to any gene: 13. The CDR3 DNA follows: TGCAGCGTTGGAGCCGGGGGAGGGGTGGGTTACGAGCAGTACTTC. Its translation is CSVGAGGGVGYEQYF.

The chain has TRBV6-5 and TRBJ2-2, with D possibly being TRBD1 (6 bases). V was pared by 2 bases and J by 0 bases, with 10 bases between. The CDR3 consists of 16 residues. In germline, CDR1 is MNHEY, CDR2 SVGAGI. CDR3 region: CASSYETGANTGELFF. In DNA, the CDR3 is TGTGCCAGCAGTTACGAGACAGGTGCGAACACCGGGGAGCTGTTTTTT.

The V gene is TRBV5-1, the J gene TRBJ2-1, with D possibly being TRBD2 (6 bases). This CDR3 is built from 12 residues. The germline V gene encodes CDR1 SGHRS and CDR2 YFSETQ. V lost 0 bases, J lost 9 bases, and 7 bases lay in between. CDR3 protein: CASSLVAAEQFF. CDR3 in DNA: TGCGCCAGCAGCTTGGTAGCGGCTGAGCAGTTCTTC.

This rearrangement joins TRBV5-6 to TRBJ1-1; possibly TRBD1 for D (5 bases). The germline V gene encodes CDR1 SGHDT and CDR2 YYEEEE. The V end lost 3 bases, the J end lost 1 base, and 10 bases lay between the germline ends. CDR3 length: 14 residues. The CDR3 coding sequence is TGTGCCAGCAGCTCCGTTGACAGGAACACTGAAGCTTTCTTT. Its protein product is CASSSVDRNTEAFF.

The gene calls are TRBV7-9 and TRBJ1-1, with D tentatively TRBD1 (5 bases). The CDR3 spans 11 residues. CDR1 is SEHNR and CDR2 is FQNEAQ in the germline V gene (reference sequence). V lost 4 bases, J lost 8 bases, and 8 bases lay in between. DNA of the CDR3: TGTGCCAGCAGCTCCACAGGAGAAGCTTTCTTT. It encodes CASSSTGEAFF.

This clone showed up just a few times. The chain is built from TRBV7-9 and TRBJ1-4, with no clear D. Germline V gene lookup returns CDR1 SEHNR and CDR2 FQNEAQ (reference sequence). The V gene lost 1 base and the J gene lost 6 bases, with 6 bases spanning the gap. The CDR3 extends over 13 amino acids. The CDR3 here is CASSLGLYEKLFF. The CDR3 bases are TGTGCCAGCAGCTTAGGGCTTTATGAAAAACTGTTTTTT.

The rearrangement uses TRBV7-2 and TRBJ2-3; 7 bases map to TRBD1. CDR3 length equals 14 residues. Germline values: CDR1 SGHTA, CDR2 FQGNSA. The V segment lost 8 bases and the J segment 1 base; nucleotides outside the gene matches: 6. CDR3 amino acids: CASATGSGTDTQYF. The CDR3 DNA sequence: TGTGCCAGCGCGACAGGGAGCGGCACAGATACGCAGTATTTT.

The chain uses TRBV24-1 and TRBJ2-2; 8 nucleotides line up with TRBD2. Germline V gene data show CDR1 as KGHDR and CDR2 as SFDVKD. The CDR3 contains 16 residues. V lost 5 bases to trimming and J lost 5 bases; unmatched junction nucleotides: 9. CDR3 sequence: CATSAALGGRTGELFF. The CDR3, as DNA: TGTGCCACCAGTGCCGCCCTGGGCGGGAGGACCGGGGAGCTGTTTTTT.

This clone was observed a handful of times. V is TRBV30 and J is TRBJ2-7, with D tentatively TRBD1 (6 bases). Trimming removed 5 bases from V and 3 bases from J, with 17 bases in between. Germline V gene data show CDR1 as GTSNPN and CDR2 as SVGIG (reference sequence). This CDR3 region has 14 residues. CDR3 sequence: CAWSGQLGDYEQYF. CDR3 in DNA: TGTGCCTGGTCCGGACAGTTGGGGGACTACGAGCAGTACTTC.

The V and J genes are TRBV28 and TRBJ2-2, with a possible D match to TRBD2 (5 bases). Trimming stripped 4 bases from V and 4 bases from J, with 13 bases between. This CDR3 has 15 residues. CDR1 and CDR2 (germline): MDHEN, SYDVKM. CDR3 sequence (DNA): TGTGCCAGCAGTTCCGGTAGGGCGGGCACCGGGGAGCTGTTTTTT. Encoded protein: CASSSGRAGTGELFF.

This chain uses TRBV28 with TRBJ1-4; no clear D. The V gene's germline CDR1 is MDHEN and CDR2 SYDVKM. The CDR3 spans 13 residues. Trimming removed 3 bases at V and 4 bases at J, with 6 bases between. The CDR3 is CASSFPGNEKLFF. CDR3 nucleotides: TGTGCCAGCAGTTTTCCCGGTAATGAAAAACTGTTTTTT.

The chain joins TRBV7-2 to TRBJ2-1; 9 nucleotides agree with TRBD1. Germline V gene lookup returns CDR1 SGHTA and CDR2 FQGNSA. The CDR3 sequence is 16 residues long. V shed 0 bases, J shed 5 bases, and the junction held 5 bases outside the gene matches. The CDR3 DNA reads as TGTGCCAGCAGCTTAGCTGGGACAGGGAGGGACAATGAGCAGTTCTTC. It yields the protein CASSLAGTGRDNEQFF.

The chain uses TRBV30 and TRBJ1-4; 8 bases are shared with TRBD1. Germline CDR1 reads GTSNPN; CDR2 reads SVGIG (reference sequence). This CDR3 is 14 amino acids long. V lost 2 bases, J lost 8 bases, and 7 bases stayed unmatched. CDR3 DNA: TGTGCCTGGAGTTTCCACAGGGGGAACGAAAAACTGTTTTTT. Its protein product is CAWSFHRGNEKLFF.

The rearrangement links TRBV6-4 to TRBJ1-1; D not certain. The germline gives CDR1 MRHNA, CDR2 SNTAGT. The ends were cut back, 6 bases at V and 0 bases at J, with 17 bases in the middle. CDR3 length: 16 amino acids. This CDR3 reads CASSLGRARLNTEAFF. CDR3 sequence (DNA): TGTGCCAGCAGCCTCGGGAGGGCGCGGCTGAACACTGAAGCTTTCTTT.

V gene TRBV7-2 combines with J gene TRBJ1-2, with D perhaps matching TRBD1 (5 bases). CDR3 length: 13 amino acids. The germline V gene encodes CDR1 SGHTA and CDR2 FQGNSA. Trimming cost V 5 bases and J 6 bases, with 13 bases left between them. As DNA, the CDR3 is TGTGCCAGCAGCATGGGCGGGGGTGATGGCTACACCTTC. Translated: CASSMGGGDGYTF.

The CDR3 loop reads CSVERREGNEQYF. CDR3 DNA: TGCAGCGTTGAAAGGCGGGAGGGAAACGAGCAGTACTTC. The chain carries TRBV29-1 and TRBJ2-7; TRBD2 matches 9 bases. The V and J ends lost 2 bases and 5 bases, in that order; junction bases with no gene match: 4. The CDR3 totals 13 residues. Germline values: CDR1 SQVTM, CDR2 ANQGSEA.

CDR3 DNA sequence: TGTGCCAGCAGCTTAATCAGGGGAGAGACAGATACGCAGTATTTT. It specifies CASSLIRGETDTQYF. V gene TRBV7-3 combines with J gene TRBJ2-3, with D perhaps TRBD1 (6 bases). The CDR3 has 15 amino acids. From germline, CDR1 is SGHTA and CDR2 FQGTGA. The V and J ends lost 1 base and 3 bases respectively, with 11 bases between them.